One and the same sample provided the 32 T cell receptor beta chains below, sequenced in a study of blood T cell repertoires in COVID-19. The table came from immunoSEQ multiplex PCR; TCRdb's copy has only in-frame clones and leaves some out. The data show under 200,000 clones, around 87% seen once. Material: peripheral blood. The receptors derive from a man aged 18 to 29 with active or convalescent COVID-19.

This clone turned up a few times. This chain connects TRBV2 to TRBJ2-2; the D gene is possibly TRBD2 (7 bases). V was pared by 6 bases and J by 4 bases, with 21 bases between. Per the germline V gene, CDR1 is SNHLY and CDR2 is FYNNEI. CDR3 length: 17 amino acids. The CDR3 reads CASSPPTGGLGTGELFF. In DNA, the CDR3 is TGTGCCAGCAGCCCCCCCACGGGGGGCCTCGGCACCGGGGAGCTGTTTTTT.

The V gene is TRBV3-1 (or the pseudogene TRBV3-2), the J gene TRBJ1-1; D call uncertain. The CDR3 covers 11 residues. Trimming shortened V by 5 bases and J by 5 bases, and 6 bases separated the two germline ends. From germline, CDR1 is LGHDT and CDR2 YNNKEL (reference sequence). CDR3 nucleotides: TGTGCCAGCAGCTTTAGTACTGAAGCTTTCTTT. Its translation: CASSFSTEAFF.

The genes are TRBV9 and TRBJ2-3; TRBD1 is a possible D gene (6 bases). Trimming cost V 2 bases and J 4 bases, with 11 bases left between them. Germline CDR1 SGDLS, CDR2 YYNGEE. This CDR3 contains 14 residues. CDR3 region: CASSVQGRPDTQYF. CDR3 bases: TGTGCCAGCAGCGTTCAGGGGCGCCCAGATACGCAGTATTTT.

V is TRBV6-5 and J is TRBJ1-1; 7 nucleotides align to TRBD1. The CDR3 runs 15 residues. Germline CDR1 reads MNHEY; CDR2 reads SVGAGI. V shed 4 bases and J 4 bases; nucleotides not matched to a gene: 9. Written as DNA, the CDR3 is TGTGCCAGCAGTTCCTCCGGGACAGCCACCACTGAAGCTTTCTTT. It specifies CASSSSGTATTEAFF.

The CDR3 loop reads CASSSQMAGEDRADTQYF. The CDR3 coding sequence is TGTGCCAGCAGCTCCCAAATGGCGGGAGAAGATAGGGCAGATACGCAGTATTTT. The chain has TRBV4-2 and TRBJ2-3, with 7 bases aligning to TRBD2. The ends lost 5 bases at V and 4 bases at J; junction bases unmatched: 18. The CDR3 length is 18 residues. Germline V gives CDR1 LGHNA, CDR2 YNFKEQ.

The V and J genes are TRBV5-1 and TRBJ1-1; D is unclear. V lost 1 base and J 5 bases, leaving 15 bases between the germline ends. The germline V gene has CDR1 SGHRS and CDR2 YFSETQ. There are 15 residues in the CDR3. The DNA for the CDR3 is TGCGCCAGCAGCTTGAGAACCGAGGCTCGGACTGAAGCTTTCTTT. This sequence encodes CASSLRTEARTEAFF.

J is TRBJ2-3 and V is TRBV28, with unresolved D. The V gene lost 2 bases and the J gene lost 0 bases, with 6 bases spanning the gap. Germline V gives CDR1 MDHEN, CDR2 SYDVKM. This CDR3 has 14 residues. CDR3 protein: CASSLLSSTDTQYF. The CDR3 DNA is TGTGCCAGCAGTTTACTTTCCAGCACAGATACGCAGTATTTT.

This rearrangement joins TRBV9 to TRBJ2-3; tentatively, D is TRBD2 (5 bases). The CDR3 contains 18 residues. Trimming pared 0 bases from V and 5 bases from J, leaving 22 bases between. Germline lookup yields CDR1 SGDLS and CDR2 YYNGEE. CDR3 sequence reads: CASSVGSLARLGLDTQYF. In nucleotides, the CDR3 is TGTGCCAGCAGCGTAGGATCCCTAGCCCGCTTGGGGTTAGATACGCAGTATTTT.

This clone occurred a few times. The chain uses TRBV2 and TRBJ1-4, with D hard to call. The CDR3 is made up of 13 amino acids. V gave up 7 bases and J gave up 7 bases, with 13 bases separating them. CDR1 is SNHLY and CDR2 is FYNNEI in the germline V gene. The CDR3 DNA follows: TGTGCCAGCACCCGGATCGAGGGTGAAAAACTGTTTTTT. It encodes CASTRIEGEKLFF.

V gene TRBV2 combines with J gene TRBJ1-4, with a possible D match to TRBD1 (6 bases). Germline V CDR1 and CDR2: SNHLY, FYNNEI. V shed 6 bases and J shed 7 bases, with 15 bases lying between them. The CDR3 consists of 14 residues. The CDR3 DNA follows: TGTGCCAGCAGGCAGGGGATAGGCCTTGAAAAACTGTTTTTT. Translation gives CASRQGIGLEKLFF.

This sequence joins TRBV9 and TRBJ2-1; 9 bases agree with TRBD1. Germline CDR1 reads SGDLS; CDR2 reads YYNGEE. V was pared by 2 bases and J by 2 bases, with 2 bases of the junction left unmatched. This CDR3 has 15 amino acids. Here the CDR3 reads CASSVRDRAYNEQFF. CDR3 DNA sequence: TGTGCCAGCAGCGTCCGGGACAGGGCCTACAATGAGCAGTTCTTC.

The chain carries TRBV19 and TRBJ2-7, with D possibly being TRBD2 (8 bases). The germline V gene has CDR1 LNHDA and CDR2 SQIVND (reference sequence). Trimming removed 5 bases at V and 4 bases at J, with 21 bases between. The CDR3 length is 16 residues. The CDR3 loop reads CASSSLREGASYEQYF. The DNA of the CDR3 is TGTGCCAGTAGTTCGCTCCGGGAGGGGGCTTCTTACGAGCAGTACTTC.

This chain joins TRBV5-1 and TRBJ2-7; perhaps TRBD1 as D (5 bases). CDR3 length equals 14 residues. Germline CDR1 reads SGHRS; CDR2 reads YFSETQ. V lost 0 bases and J 2 bases, leaving 9 bases between the germline ends. The CDR3 DNA reads TGCGCCAGCAGCTTGGATGACAGAACCTACGAGCAGTACGTC. Protein sequence: CASSLDDRTYEQYV.

The chain carries TRBV4-2 and TRBJ1-4; D is perhaps TRBD1 (5 bases). This CDR3 spans 15 amino acids. Trimming took 4 bases from V and 5 from J, leaving 14 bases between them. Per germline, CDR1 LGHNA and CDR2 YNFKEQ. CDR3 sequence reads: CASSPRRQPNEKLFF. The DNA for the CDR3 is TGTGCCAGCAGCCCGCGCCGACAGCCGAATGAAAAACTGTTTTTT.

In its sample, this clone was seen a few times. The chain uses TRBV27 and TRBJ1-5; D remains ambiguous. The CDR3 runs 12 residues. Germline lookup yields CDR1 MNHEY and CDR2 SMNVEV (reference sequence). V shed 4 bases and J shed 10 bases, with 11 bases lying between them. The CDR3 loop reads CASSSYGVPQHF. CDR3 in DNA: TGTGCCAGCAGTTCCTACGGGGTACCCCAGCATTTT.

The V and J genes are TRBV5-6 and TRBJ2-1; possibly TRBD2 for D (5 bases). The CDR3 is made up of 15 amino acids. Trimming took off 4 bases at V and 0 bases at J, with 11 bases between the two ends. The germline V gene encodes CDR1 SGHDT and CDR2 YYEEEE. DNA of the CDR3: TGTGCCAGCAGCAAGGCTAGCCCCTCCTACAATGAGCAGTTCTTC. It specifies CASSKASPSYNEQFF.

V gene TRBV5-1 combines with J gene TRBJ2-7, with 9 bases aligning to TRBD1. This CDR3 has 15 residues. V dropped 1 base and J dropped 3; count of bases not matched to a gene: 5. Germline assignment: CDR1 SGHRS and CDR2 YFSETQ. For the CDR3, the DNA is TGCGCCAGCAGCTTGTTAGGGACAGGGAGCTACGAGCAGTACTTC. Protein: CASSLLGTGSYEQYF.

In this sample, this clone turned up once. The rearrangement joins TRBV6-4 to TRBJ1-2; 7 bases map to TRBD1. V trimming: 5 bases; J trimming: 3 bases; junction bases outside the gene matches: 18. This CDR3 spans 18 amino acids. Germline V lookup: CDR1 MRHNA, CDR2 SNTAGT. The CDR3 coding sequence is TGTGCCAGCAGTTTCTCCAACAGGGGCTTCGCTACTGACTATGGCTACACCTTC. Its translation is CASSFSNRGFATDYGYTF.

J is TRBJ2-3 and V is TRBV2; D ambiguous. Trimming stripped 8 bases from V and 3 bases from J, with 21 bases between. Germline V gene lookup returns CDR1 SNHLY and CDR2 FYNNEI. This CDR3 is built from 16 residues. The CDR3 protein is CASFLHAQETTDTQYF. The CDR3 DNA reads as TGTGCCAGCTTCTTACACGCCCAAGAGACAACAGATACGCAGTATTTT.

This clone was seen a single time. The rearrangement links TRBV3-1 (or the pseudogene TRBV3-2) to TRBJ1-2, with D tentatively TRBD1 (5 bases). Trimming stripped 0 bases from V and 8 bases from J, with 16 bases between. The germline V gene has CDR1 LGHDT and CDR2 YNNKEL (reference sequence). This CDR3 is built from 15 residues. The CDR3 bases are TGTGCCAGCAGCCAAGATAGGGTGGGGGGTCGAGGCTACACCTTC. Translating gives CASSQDRVGGRGYTF.

The genes are TRBV24-1 and TRBJ1-2; D remains unclear. V lost 1 base to trimming and J lost 7 bases, with 18 bases between them. Germline CDR1 KGHDR, CDR2 SFDVKD. The CDR3 is 16 amino acids. CDR3 region: CATSDLDRAGNVGYTF. The CDR3, as DNA: TGTGCCACCAGTGATTTAGATCGCGCGGGGAATGTTGGCTACACCTTC.

This clone was found once. The V and J genes are TRBV27 and TRBJ1-1; D uncertain. The CDR3 loop spans 14 amino acids. Trimming took off 7 bases at V and 1 base at J, with 13 bases between the two ends. The germline CDR1 and CDR2 sequences are MNHEY and SMNVEV (reference sequence). The CDR3 region has the DNA TGTGCCAGCACCATTGTGGCAGGGAACACTGAAGCTTTCTTT. Amino acids: CASTIVAGNTEAFF.

The chain is built from TRBV3-1 (or the pseudogene TRBV3-2) and TRBJ1-1; weak D call: TRBD1 (5 bases). V was pared by 4 bases and J by 3 bases, with 12 bases between. This CDR3 has 14 residues. Per the germline V gene, CDR1 is LGHDT and CDR2 is YNNKEL (reference sequence). The CDR3, as DNA: TGTGCCAGCAGCCCATACTGGGGGGACACTGAAGCTTTCTTT. Translated: CASSPYWGDTEAFF.

DNA of the CDR3: TGTGCCAGCAGGCCGGACTCTCAGCCCCAGCATTTT. Translating it yields CASRPDSQPQHF. This chain uses TRBV28 with TRBJ1-5, with no clear D. Germline CDR1 reads MDHEN; CDR2 reads SYDVKM. Trimming removed 6 bases at V and 6 bases at J, with 9 bases between. This CDR3 is built from 12 residues.

This chain joins TRBV6-5 and TRBJ2-1, with a tentative D call TRBD2 (6 bases). Germline CDR1 is MNHEY and CDR2 is SVGAGI. This CDR3 comprises 15 residues. V was cut by 0 bases and J by 3 bases, with 9 bases left in between. In nucleotides, the CDR3 is TGTGCCAGCAGTTACTCTGGCGGGGACTACAATGAGCAGTTCTTC. Protein product: CASSYSGGDYNEQFF.

The chain joins TRBV6-8 to TRBJ2-5; 9 bases agree with TRBD2. J gave up 0 bases and V 3 bases, and 8 bases lay outside the gene matches. The CDR3 is 17 amino acids. Germline CDR1 is MNHGY and CDR2 is SAAAGT. CDR3 sequence reads: CASSYLSGGRYQETQYF. For the CDR3, the DNA is TGTGCCAGCAGTTATCTTAGCGGGGGCCGGTACCAAGAGACCCAGTACTTC.

V usage is TRBV5-4 and J usage is TRBJ1-3; the D is unclear. The V end lost 3 bases, the J end lost 4 bases, and 5 bases lay between the germline ends. This CDR3 is 12 amino acids long. Germline V CDR1 and CDR2: SGHNT, YYREEE (reference sequence). CDR3 protein: CASSSVGNTIYF. The CDR3, as DNA: TGTGCCAGCAGCTCTGTAGGAAACACCATATATTTT. Together with reference TRBV5-4 and TRBJ1-3, the CDR3 gives the full variable domain: ETGVTQSPTHLIKTRGQQVTLRCSSQSGHNTVSWYQQALGQGPQFIFQYYREEENGRGNFPPRFSGLQFPNYSSELNVNALELDDSALYLCASSSVGNTIYFGEGSWLTVV.

The chain uses TRBV6-5 and TRBJ2-1; maybe TRBD2 (5 bases). The length of the CDR3 is 14 residues. Germline CDR1 reads MNHEY; CDR2 reads SVGAGI. V lost 11 bases and J 0 bases, leaving 14 bases between the germline ends. In DNA, the CDR3 is TGTGCCGGAACGACTGGGAGCTCCTACAATGAGCAGTTCTTC. This translates into CAGTTGSSYNEQFF.

The chain uses TRBV3-1 (or the pseudogene TRBV3-2) and TRBJ2-2, with D possibly matching TRBD2 (6 bases). CDR3 length equals 18 residues. Germline V gene sequence: CDR1 LGHDT, CDR2 YNNKEL (reference sequence). V lost 0 bases, J lost 5 bases, and 19 bases lay in between. The CDR3 reads CASSQDTGIGGETGELFF. CDR3 sequence (DNA): TGTGCCAGCAGCCAAGATACCGGTATAGGAGGGGAGACCGGGGAGCTGTTTTTT.

The rearrangement joins TRBV19 to TRBJ2-7, with TRBD1 identical over 9 bases. The germline gives CDR1 LNHDA, CDR2 SQIVND (reference sequence). The V gene end was trimmed by 2 bases and the J gene end by 4 bases; junction bases not matched to a gene: 6. The CDR3 runs 15 residues. This CDR3 is CASSIPSQGAYEQYF. The CDR3 region has the DNA TGTGCCAGTAGTATACCGTCACAGGGGGCGTACGAGCAGTACTTC.

This chain joins TRBV3-1 (or the pseudogene TRBV3-2) and TRBJ2-1; 12 bases map to TRBD2. V shed 3 bases, J shed 6 bases, and the junction held 6 bases outside the gene matches. This CDR3 region has 16 residues. Germline CDR1 is LGHDT and CDR2 is YNNKEL (reference sequence). The CDR3 DNA sequence: TGTGCCAGCAGCCACCGAACTAGCGGGGGGCCCAATGAGCAGTTCTTC. This sequence encodes CASSHRTSGGPNEQFF.

This chain joins TRBV7-8 and TRBJ2-1; 9 bases map to TRBD2. The germline V gene has CDR1 SGHVS and CDR2 FQNEAQ. The CDR3 is made up of 15 amino acids. Losses at the gene ends were 2 bases for V and 4 bases for J; bases not matched to a gene: 3. CDR3 protein: CASSLISGSYNEQFF. CDR3 DNA sequence: TGTGCCAGCAGCTTAATTAGCGGGAGTTACAATGAGCAGTTCTTC.